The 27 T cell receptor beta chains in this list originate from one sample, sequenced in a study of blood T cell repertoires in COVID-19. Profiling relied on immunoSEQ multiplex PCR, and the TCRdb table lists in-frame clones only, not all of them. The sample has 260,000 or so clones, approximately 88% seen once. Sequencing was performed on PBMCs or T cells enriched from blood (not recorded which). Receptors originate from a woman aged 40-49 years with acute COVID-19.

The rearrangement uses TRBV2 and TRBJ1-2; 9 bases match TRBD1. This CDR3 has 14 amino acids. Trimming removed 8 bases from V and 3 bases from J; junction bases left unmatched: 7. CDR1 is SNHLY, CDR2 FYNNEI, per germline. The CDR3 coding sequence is TGTGCCAGCGGGAGGACAGGGGATTACTATGGCTACACCTTC. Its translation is CASGRTGDYYGYTF.

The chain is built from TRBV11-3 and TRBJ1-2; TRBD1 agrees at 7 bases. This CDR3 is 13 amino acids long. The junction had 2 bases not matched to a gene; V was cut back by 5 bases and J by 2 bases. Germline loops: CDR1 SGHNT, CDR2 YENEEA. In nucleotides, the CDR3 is TGTGCCAGCAGCCAGGGACAGAACTATGGCTACACCTTC. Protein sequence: CASSQGQNYGYTF.

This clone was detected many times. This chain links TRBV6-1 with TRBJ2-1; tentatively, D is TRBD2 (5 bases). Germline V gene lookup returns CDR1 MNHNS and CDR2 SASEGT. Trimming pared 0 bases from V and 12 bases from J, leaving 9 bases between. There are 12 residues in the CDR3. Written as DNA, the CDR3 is TGTGCCAGCAGTGAAGCTGACTACCGGCAGTTCTTC. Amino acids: CASSEADYRQFF.

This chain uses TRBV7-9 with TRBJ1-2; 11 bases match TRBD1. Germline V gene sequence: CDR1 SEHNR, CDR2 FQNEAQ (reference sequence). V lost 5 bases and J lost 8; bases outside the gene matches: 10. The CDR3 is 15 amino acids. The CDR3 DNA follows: TGTGCCAGCAGCCTCGGGACAGGGGGTTGGGAGGGCTACACCTTC. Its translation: CASSLGTGGWEGYTF. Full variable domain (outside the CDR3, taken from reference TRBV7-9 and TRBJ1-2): DTGVSQNPRHKITKRGQNVTFRCDPISEHNRLYWYRQTLGQGPEFLTYFQNEAQLEKSRLLSDRFSAERPKGSFSTLEIQRTEQGDSAMYLCASSLGTGGWEGYTFGSGTRLTVV.

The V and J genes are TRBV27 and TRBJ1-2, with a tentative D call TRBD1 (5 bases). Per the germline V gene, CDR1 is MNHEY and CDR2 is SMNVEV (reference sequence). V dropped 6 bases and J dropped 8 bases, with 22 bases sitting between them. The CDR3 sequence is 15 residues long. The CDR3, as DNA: TGTGCCAGCAGATACTCAGGGAGGGAGTTAGTAGGCTACACCTTC. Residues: CASRYSGRELVGYTF.

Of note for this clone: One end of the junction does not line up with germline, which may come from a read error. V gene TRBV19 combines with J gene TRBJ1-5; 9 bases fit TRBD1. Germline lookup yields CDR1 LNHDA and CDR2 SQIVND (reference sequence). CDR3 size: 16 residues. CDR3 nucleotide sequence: TGTGCCAGTAGTATAGATCGCGGGACAGGGAATCGGCCCCAGCATTTT. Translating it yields CASSIDRGTGNRPQHF.

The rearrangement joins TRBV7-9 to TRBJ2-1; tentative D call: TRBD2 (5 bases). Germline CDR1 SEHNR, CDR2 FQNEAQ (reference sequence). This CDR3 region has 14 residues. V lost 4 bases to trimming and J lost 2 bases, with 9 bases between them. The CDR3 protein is CASSSSAAYNEQFF. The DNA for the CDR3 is TGTGCCAGCAGCTCCTCAGCGGCCTACAATGAGCAGTTCTTC.

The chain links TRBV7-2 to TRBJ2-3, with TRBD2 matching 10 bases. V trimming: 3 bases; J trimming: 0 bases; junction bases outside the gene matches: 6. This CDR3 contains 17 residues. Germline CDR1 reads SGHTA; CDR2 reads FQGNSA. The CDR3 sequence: CASSFRLAGSSTDTQYF. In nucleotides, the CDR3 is TGTGCCAGCAGCTTCCGACTAGCGGGTTCCAGCACAGATACGCAGTATTTT.

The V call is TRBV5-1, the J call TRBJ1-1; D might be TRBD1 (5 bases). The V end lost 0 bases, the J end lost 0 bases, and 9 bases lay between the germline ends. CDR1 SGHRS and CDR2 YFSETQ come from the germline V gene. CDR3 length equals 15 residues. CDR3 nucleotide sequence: TGCGCCAGCAGCTTGGCGGGGGTAATGAACACTGAAGCTTTCTTT. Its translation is CASSLAGVMNTEAFF.

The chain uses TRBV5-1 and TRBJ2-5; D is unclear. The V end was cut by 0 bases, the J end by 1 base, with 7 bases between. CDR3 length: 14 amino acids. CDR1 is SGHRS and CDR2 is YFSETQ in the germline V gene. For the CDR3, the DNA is TGCGCCAGCAGCTTGGGGCCCTCCCAAGAGACCCAGTACTTC. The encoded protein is CASSLGPSQETQYF.

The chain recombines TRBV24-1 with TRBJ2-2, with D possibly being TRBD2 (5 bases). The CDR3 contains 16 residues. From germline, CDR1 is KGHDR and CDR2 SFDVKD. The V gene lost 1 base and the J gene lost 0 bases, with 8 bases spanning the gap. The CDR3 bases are TGTGCCACCAGTGATTTAGGAGCGGCGAACACCGGGGAGCTGTTTTTT. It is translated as CATSDLGAANTGELFF.

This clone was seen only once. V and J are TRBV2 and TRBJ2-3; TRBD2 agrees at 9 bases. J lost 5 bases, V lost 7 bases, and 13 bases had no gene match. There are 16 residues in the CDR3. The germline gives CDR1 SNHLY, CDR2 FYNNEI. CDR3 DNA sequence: TGTGCCAGCAACATGGGGCTAGCGGGATCCGGAGATACGCAGTATTTT. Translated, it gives CASNMGLAGSGDTQYF. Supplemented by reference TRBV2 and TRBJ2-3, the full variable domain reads EPEVTQTPSHQVTQMGQEVILRCVPISNHLYFYWYRQILGQKVEFLVSFYNNEISEKSEIFDDQFSVERPDGSNFTLKIRSTKLEDSAMYFCASNMGLAGSGDTQYFGPGTRLTVL.

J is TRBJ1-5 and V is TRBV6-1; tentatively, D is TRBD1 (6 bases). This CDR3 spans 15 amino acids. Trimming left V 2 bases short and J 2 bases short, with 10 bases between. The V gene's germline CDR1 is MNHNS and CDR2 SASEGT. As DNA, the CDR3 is TGTGCCAGCAGTGAAAGGGGACACGGCAATCAGCCCCAGCATTTT. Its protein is CASSERGHGNQPQHF.

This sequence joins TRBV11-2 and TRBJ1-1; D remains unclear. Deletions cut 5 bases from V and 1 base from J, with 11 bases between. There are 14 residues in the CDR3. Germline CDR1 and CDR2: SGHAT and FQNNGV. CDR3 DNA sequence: TGTGCCAGCAGCCTATTTGCGGGGAACACTGAAGCTTTCTTT. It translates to CASSLFAGNTEAFF. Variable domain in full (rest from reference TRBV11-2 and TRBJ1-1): EAGVAQSPRYKIIEKRQSVAFWCNPISGHATLYWYQQILGQGPKLLIQFQNNGVVDDSQLPKDRFSAERLKGVDSTLKIQPAKLEDSAVYLCASSLFAGNTEAFFGQGTRLTVV.

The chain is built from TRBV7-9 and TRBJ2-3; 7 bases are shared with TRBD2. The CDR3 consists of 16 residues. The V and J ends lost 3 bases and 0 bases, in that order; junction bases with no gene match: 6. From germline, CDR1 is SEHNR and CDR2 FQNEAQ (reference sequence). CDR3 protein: CASSFRGTTSTDTQYF. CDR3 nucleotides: TGTGCCAGCAGCTTCCGGGGGACTACAAGCACAGATACGCAGTATTTT.

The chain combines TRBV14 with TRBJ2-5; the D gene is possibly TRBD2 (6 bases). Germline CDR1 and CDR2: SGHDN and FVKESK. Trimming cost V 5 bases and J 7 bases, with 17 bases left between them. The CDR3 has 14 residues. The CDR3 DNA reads TGTGCCAGCAGCACGCGGGGTGGCGTTGGGACCCAGTACTTC. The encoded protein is CASSTRGGVGTQYF.

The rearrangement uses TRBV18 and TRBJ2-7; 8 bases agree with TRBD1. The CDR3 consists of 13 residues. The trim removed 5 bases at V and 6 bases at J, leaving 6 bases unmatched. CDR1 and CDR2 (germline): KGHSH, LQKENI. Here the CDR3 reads CASSTTGGREQYV. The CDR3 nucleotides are TGTGCCAGCTCAACAACAGGGGGTCGCGAGCAGTACGTC.

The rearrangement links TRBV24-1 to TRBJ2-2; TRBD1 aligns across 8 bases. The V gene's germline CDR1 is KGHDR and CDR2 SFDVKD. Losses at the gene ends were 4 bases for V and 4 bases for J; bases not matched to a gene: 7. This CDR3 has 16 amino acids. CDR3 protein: CATSDPGQGGTGELFF. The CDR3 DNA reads TGTGCCACCAGTGACCCTGGACAGGGCGGCACCGGGGAGCTGTTTTTT.

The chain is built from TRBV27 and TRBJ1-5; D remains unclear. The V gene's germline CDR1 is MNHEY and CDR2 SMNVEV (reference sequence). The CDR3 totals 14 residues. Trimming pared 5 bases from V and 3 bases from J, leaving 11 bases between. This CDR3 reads CASSLRRDNQPQHF. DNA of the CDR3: TGTGCCAGCAGTCTTCGCCGCGACAATCAGCCCCAGCATTTT.

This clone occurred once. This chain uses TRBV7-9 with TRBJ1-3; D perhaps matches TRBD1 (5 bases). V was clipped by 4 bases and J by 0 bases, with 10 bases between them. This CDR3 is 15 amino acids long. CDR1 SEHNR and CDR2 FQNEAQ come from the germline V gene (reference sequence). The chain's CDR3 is CASSWGESSGNTIYF. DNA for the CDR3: TGTGCCAGCAGCTGGGGGGAGAGCTCTGGAAACACCATATATTTT.

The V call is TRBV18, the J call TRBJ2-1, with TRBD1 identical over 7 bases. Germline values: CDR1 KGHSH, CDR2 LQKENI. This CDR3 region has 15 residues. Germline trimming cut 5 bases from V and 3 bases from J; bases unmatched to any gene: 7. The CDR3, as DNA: TGTGCCAGCTCAACAGGGGTACCGGACTACAATGAGCAGTTCTTC. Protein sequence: CASSTGVPDYNEQFF.

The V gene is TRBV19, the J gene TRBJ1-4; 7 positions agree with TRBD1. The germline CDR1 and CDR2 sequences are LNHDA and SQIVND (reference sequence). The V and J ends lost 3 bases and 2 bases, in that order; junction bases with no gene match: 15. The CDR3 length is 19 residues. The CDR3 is CASSIVEIRGRATNEKLFF. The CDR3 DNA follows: TGTGCCAGTAGTATTGTGGAGATAAGGGGGCGTGCGACTAATGAAAAACTGTTTTTT.

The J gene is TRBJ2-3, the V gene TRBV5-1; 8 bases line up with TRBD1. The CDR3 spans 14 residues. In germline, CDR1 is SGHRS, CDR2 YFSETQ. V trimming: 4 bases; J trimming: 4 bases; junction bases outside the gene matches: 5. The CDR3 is CASSDTGGADTQYF. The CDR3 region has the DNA TGCGCCAGCAGCGACACAGGGGGAGCAGATACGCAGTATTTT.

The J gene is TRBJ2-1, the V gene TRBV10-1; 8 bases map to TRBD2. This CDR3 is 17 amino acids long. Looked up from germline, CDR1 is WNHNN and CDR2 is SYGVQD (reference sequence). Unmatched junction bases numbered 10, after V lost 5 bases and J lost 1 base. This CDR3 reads CASSPTKAGVSYNEQFF. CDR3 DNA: TGCGCCAGCAGTCCAACAAAAGCGGGAGTGTCCTACAATGAGCAGTTCTTC.

Here the CDR3 DNA reads TGTGCTAGTGGTCCAACACAGGGCCTGCAAGGAGATACGCAGTATTTT. Residues: CASGPTQGLQGDTQYF. The chain uses TRBV12-5 and TRBJ2-3; possible D gene TRBD1, 6 bases. CDR1 LGHNT and CDR2 FRNRAP come from the germline V gene. V was clipped by 5 bases and J by 5 bases, with 20 bases between them. The length of the CDR3 is 16 residues.

The CDR3 coding sequence is TGTGCCAGCAGCTTAGAGGGACTACGATACAATGAGCAGTTCTTC. This sequence encodes CASSLEGLRYNEQFF. V and J are TRBV5-6 and TRBJ2-1; 7 nucleotides line up with TRBD2. Trimming removed 2 bases from V and 4 bases from J; junction bases left unmatched: 6. The germline CDR1 and CDR2 sequences are SGHDT and YYEEEE. This CDR3 is 15 amino acids long. The whole variable domain, filled in from reference TRBV5-6 and TRBJ2-1, reads DAGVTQSPTHLIKTRGQQVTLRCSPKSGHDTVSWYQQALGQGPQFIFQYYEEEERQRGNFPDRFSGHQFPNYSSELNVNALLLGDSALYLCASSLEGLRYNEQFFGPGTRLTVL.

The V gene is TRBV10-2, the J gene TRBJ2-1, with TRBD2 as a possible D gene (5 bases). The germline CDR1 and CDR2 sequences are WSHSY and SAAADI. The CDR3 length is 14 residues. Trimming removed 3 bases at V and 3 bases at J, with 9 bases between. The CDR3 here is CASSDRDYYNEQFF. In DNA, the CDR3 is TGCGCCAGCAGTGATCGAGACTACTACAATGAGCAGTTCTTC.